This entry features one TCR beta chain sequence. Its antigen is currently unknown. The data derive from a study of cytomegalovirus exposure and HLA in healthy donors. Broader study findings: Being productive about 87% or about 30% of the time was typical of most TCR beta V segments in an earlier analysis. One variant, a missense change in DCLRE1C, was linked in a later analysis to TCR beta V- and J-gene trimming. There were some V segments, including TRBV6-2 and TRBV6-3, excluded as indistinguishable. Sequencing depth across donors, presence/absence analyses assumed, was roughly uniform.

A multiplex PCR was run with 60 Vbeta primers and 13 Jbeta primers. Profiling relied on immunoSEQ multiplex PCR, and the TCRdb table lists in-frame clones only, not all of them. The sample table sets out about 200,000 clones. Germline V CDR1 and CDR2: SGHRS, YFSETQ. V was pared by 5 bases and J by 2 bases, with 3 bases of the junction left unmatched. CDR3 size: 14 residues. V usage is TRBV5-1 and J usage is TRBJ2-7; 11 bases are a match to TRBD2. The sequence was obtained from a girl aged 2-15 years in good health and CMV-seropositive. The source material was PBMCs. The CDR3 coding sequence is TGCGCCAGCAGGCTAGCGGGAGGTACCTACGAGCAGTACTTC. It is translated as CASRLAGGTYEQYF.